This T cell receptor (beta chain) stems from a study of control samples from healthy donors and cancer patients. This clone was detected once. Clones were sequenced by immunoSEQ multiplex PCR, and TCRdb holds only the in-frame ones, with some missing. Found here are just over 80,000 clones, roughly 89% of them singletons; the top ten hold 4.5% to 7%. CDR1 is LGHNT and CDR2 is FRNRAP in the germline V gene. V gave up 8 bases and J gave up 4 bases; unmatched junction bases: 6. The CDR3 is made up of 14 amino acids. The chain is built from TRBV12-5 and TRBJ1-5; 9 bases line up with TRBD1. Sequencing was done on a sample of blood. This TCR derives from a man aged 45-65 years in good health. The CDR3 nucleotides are TGTGCTAGTCAACTCGGACAGGGGAATCAGCCCCAGCATTTT. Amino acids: CASQLGQGNQPQHF.